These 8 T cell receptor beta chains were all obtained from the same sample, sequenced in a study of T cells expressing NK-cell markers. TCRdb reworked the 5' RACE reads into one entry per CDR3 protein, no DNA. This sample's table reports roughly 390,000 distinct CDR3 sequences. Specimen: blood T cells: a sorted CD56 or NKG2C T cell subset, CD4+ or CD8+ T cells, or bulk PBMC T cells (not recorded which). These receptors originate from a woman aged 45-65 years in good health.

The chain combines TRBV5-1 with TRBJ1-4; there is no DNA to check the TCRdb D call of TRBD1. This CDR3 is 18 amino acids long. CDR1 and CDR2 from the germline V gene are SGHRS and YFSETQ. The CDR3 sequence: CASSLVGAQRRTDEKLFF. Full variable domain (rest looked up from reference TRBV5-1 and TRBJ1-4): KAGVTQTPRYLIKTRGQQVTLSCSPISGHRSVSWYQQTPGQGLQFLFEYFSETQRNKGNFPGRFSGRQFSNSRSEMNVSTLELGDSALYLCASSLVGAQRRTDEKLFFGSGTQLSVL.

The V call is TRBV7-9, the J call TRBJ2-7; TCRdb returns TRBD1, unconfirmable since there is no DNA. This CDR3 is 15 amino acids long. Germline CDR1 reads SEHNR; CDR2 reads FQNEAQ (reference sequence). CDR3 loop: CASSLFPDRASEQYF.

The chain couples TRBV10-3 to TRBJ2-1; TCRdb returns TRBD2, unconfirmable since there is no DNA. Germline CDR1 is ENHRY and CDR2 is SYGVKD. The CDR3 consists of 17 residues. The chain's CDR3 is CAISGTSGSTSYNEQFF.

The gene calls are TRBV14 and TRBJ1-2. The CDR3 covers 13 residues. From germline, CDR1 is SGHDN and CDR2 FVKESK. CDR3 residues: CASSIDTSYGYTF.

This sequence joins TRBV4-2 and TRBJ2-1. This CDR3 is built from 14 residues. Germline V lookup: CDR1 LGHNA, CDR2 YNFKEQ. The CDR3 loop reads CASSQSRSFNEQFF.

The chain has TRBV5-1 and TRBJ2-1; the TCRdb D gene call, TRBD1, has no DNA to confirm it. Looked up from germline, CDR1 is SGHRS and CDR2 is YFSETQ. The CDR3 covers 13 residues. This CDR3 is CASSPRGDNEQFF.

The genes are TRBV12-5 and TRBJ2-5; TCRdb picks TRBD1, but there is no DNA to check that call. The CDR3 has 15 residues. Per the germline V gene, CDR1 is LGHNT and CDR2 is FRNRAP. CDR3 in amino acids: CASGLLGDSQETQYF. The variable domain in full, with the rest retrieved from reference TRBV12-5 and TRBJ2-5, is DARVTQTPRHKVTEMGQEVTMRCQPILGHNTVFWYRQTMMQGLELLAYFRNRAPLDDSGMPKDRFSAEMPDATLATLKIQPSEPRDSAVYFCASGLLGDSQETQYFGPGTRLLVL.

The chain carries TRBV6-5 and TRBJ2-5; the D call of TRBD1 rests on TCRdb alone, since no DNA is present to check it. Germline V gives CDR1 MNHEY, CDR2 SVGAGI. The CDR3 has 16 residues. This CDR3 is CASSYSGAGGEETQYF.